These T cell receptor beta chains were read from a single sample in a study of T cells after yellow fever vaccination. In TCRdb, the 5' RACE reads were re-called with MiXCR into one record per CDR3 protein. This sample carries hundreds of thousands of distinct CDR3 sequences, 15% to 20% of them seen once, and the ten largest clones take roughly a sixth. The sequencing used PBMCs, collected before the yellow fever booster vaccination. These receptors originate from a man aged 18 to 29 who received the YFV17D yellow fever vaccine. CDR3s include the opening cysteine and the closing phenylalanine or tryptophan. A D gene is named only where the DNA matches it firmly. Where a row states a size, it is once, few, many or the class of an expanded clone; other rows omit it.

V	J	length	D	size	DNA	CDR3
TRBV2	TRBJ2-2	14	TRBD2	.	TGTGCCAGCAATCGGGGGGCGAACACCGGGGAGCTGTTTTTT	CASNRGANTGELFF
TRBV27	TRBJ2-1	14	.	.	TGTGCCAGCAGTTTATGGCACCAGGATAATGAGCAGTTCTTC	CASSLWHQDNEQFF
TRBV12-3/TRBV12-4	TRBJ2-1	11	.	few	TGTGCCAGCAGTTCCCGGAGTGAGCAGTTCTTC	CASSSRSEQFF
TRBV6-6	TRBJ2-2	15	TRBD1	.	TGTGCCAGCAGTTACTCCATACAGGGGGCAAGGGAGCTGTTTTTT	CASSYSIQGARELFF
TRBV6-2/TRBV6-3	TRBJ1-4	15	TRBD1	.	TGTGCCAGCAGAGCGACAGGGGGCAGCGAAAAAAAACTGTTTTTT	CASRATGGSEKKLFF
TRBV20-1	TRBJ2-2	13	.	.	TGCAGTGCTAGTCTTAGCGGAACCGGGGAGCTGTTTTTT	CSASLSGTGELFF
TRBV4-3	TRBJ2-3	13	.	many	TGCGCCAGCAGCCAAGAAGGAGGGGATACGCAGTATTTT	CASSQEGGDTQYF
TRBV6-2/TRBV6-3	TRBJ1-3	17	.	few	TGTGCCAGCAGTTCCCCGGAGTCCGCCGGATCAAGAAACACCATATATTTT	CASSSPESAGSRNTIYF
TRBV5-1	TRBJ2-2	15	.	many	TGCGCCAGCAGCTTGGACAGGGTCGACACCGGGGAGCTGTTTTTT	CASSLDRVDTGELFF
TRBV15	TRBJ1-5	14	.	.	TGTGCCACCAGCAGAGATCGACAGATTCAGCCCCAGCATTTT	CATSRDRQIQPQHF
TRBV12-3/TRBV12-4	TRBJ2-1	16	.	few	TGTGCCAGCAGGCCCACCGGCGGCGGACTATTGATCGAGCAGTTCTTC	CASRPTGGGLLIEQFF
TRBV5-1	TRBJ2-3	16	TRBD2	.	TGCGCCAGCAGACTGAACACGGGGGGGCTTGCAGATACGCAGTATTTT	CASRLNTGGLADTQYF
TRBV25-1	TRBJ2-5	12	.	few	TGTGCCAGCAGTGCCACAGTTGTGACCCAGTACTTC	CASSATVVTQYF
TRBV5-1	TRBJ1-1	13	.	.	TGCGCCAGCAGGGCCTCGTTGAACACTGAAGCTTTCTTT	CASRASLNTEAFF
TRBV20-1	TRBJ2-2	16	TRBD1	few	TGCAGTGCTAGAGTCCGACAGGGCTGGAACACCGGGGAGCTGTTTTTT	CSARVRQGWNTGELFF
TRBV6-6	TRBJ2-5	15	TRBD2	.	TGTGCCAGCAGTTACCCCCAGACTAGCGGGGGGACCCAGTACTTC	CASSYPQTSGGTQYF
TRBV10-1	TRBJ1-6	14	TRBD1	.	TGCGCCAGCAGTCGGGACAGGGATAATTCACCCCTCCACTTT	CASSRDRDNSPLHF
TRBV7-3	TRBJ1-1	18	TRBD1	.	TGTGCCAGCAGCTTAGCCGACAGGGGCAGGGGAATGAACACTGAAGCTTTCTTT	CASSLADRGRGMNTEAFF
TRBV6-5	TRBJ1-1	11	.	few	TGTGCCAGCAGTTACCGACAGAAAGCTTTCTTT	CASSYRQKAFF
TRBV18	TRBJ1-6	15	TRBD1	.	TGTGCCAGCTCACTCGCTGGGACAGGGGTTTCACCCCTCCACTTT	CASSLAGTGVSPLHF
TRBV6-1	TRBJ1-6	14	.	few	TGTGCCAGCCGCTCCAGGCGGGTGAGATCACCCCTCCACTTT	CASRSRRVRSPLHF
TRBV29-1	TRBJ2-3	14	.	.	TGCAGCGTTCGCGACAGGCTGGGCACAGATACGCAGTATTTT	CSVRDRLGTDTQYF
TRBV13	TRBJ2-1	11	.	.	TGTGCCAGCAGCTCACAGGGTCGCAGGTTCTTC	CASSSQGRRFF
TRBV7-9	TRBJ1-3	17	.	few	TGTGCCAGCAGGGCCGGGACACCGGCTCGCTCTGGAAACACCATATATTTT	CASRAGTPARSGNTIYF
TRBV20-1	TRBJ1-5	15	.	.	TGCAGTGCTAGAAATTTAGGGACCCGAGGTCAGCCCCAGCATTTT	CSARNLGTRGQPQHF
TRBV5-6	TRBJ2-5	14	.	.	TGTGCCAGCAGCTTGGTTCAGGGTAGCGAGACCCAGTACTTC	CASSLVQGSETQYF
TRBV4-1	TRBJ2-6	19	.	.	TGCGCCAGCAGCCAAGGCAGCGTCAGGGAGGCCCTCGGGGCCAACGTCCTGACTTTC	CASSQGSVREALGANVLTF
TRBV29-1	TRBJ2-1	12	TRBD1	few	TGCAGCGCTGGGACAGGGGGCGGTGAGCAGTTCTTC	CSAGTGGGEQFF
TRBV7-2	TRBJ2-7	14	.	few	TGTGCCAGCAGAGGGACCTCCCCCGCCTACGAGCAGTACTTC	CASRGTSPAYEQYF
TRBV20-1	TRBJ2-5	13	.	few	TGCAGTGCTAGGCGGGACTTACAAGAGACCCAGTACTTC	CSARRDLQETQYF
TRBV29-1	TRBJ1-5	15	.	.	TGCAGCGCCTCGGACGGGATCTTGGGCAATCAGCCCCAGCATTTT	CSASDGILGNQPQHF
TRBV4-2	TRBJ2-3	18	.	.	TGTGCCAGCAGCCAGGAACACAAGGGGCGGCATAGCACAGATACGCAGTATTTT	CASSQEHKGRHSTDTQYF
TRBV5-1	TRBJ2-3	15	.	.	TGCGCCAGCAGCTTGGACGGGTTAATTTTTTCATCGCAGTATTTT	CASSLDGLIFSSQYF
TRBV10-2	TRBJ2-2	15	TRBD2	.	TGCGCCAGCACCGGGACTAGCGTTAACACCGGGGAGCTGTTTTTT	CASTGTSVNTGELFF
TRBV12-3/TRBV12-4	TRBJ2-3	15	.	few	TGTGCCAGCACCCGGGGTTCAATTAGCACAGATACGCAGTATTTT	CASTRGSISTDTQYF
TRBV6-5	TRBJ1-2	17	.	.	TGTGCCAGCAGCCTACACCGACAGACAAAGACTAACTATGGCTACACCTTC	CASSLHRQTKTNYGYTF
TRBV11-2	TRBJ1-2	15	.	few	TGTGCCAGCAGCTTAGTGGGCTCGGGGGACTATGGCTACACCTTC	CASSLVGSGDYGYTF
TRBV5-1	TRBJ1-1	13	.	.	TGCGCCAGCAACCTAGGAGGGAGCACTGAAGCTTTCTTT	CASNLGGSTEAFF
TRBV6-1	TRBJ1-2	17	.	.	TGTGCCAGCAGTACCAACGAGGTTTTGGACAGCTACTATGGCTACACCTTC	CASSTNEVLDSYYGYTF
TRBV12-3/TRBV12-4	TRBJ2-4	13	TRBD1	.	TGTGCCAGCCTTCGGGACAGGGAAATAATTCAGTACTTC	CASLRDREIIQYF
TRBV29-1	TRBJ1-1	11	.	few	TGCAGCGTGGGGAAAGACACTGAAGCTTTCTTT	CSVGKDTEAFF
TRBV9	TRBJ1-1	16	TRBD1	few	TGTGCCAGCAGCCCCGTAAGGGGGCTAAGGCGCACTGAAGCTTTCTTT	CASSPVRGLRRTEAFF
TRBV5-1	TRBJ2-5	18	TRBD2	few	TGCGCCAGCAGCGCCGGACTAGCGGGGGCGGGGAGGACAGAGACCCAGTACTTC	CASSAGLAGAGRTETQYF
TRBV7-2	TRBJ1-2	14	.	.	TGTGCCAGCAGCTTAGGACCCAGGAACTATGGCTACACCTTC	CASSLGPRNYGYTF
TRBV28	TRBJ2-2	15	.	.	TGTGCCAGCAGTTCTCCGACGGTAAACACCGGGGAGCTGTTTTTT	CASSSPTVNTGELFF
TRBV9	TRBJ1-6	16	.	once	TGTGCCAGCAGCAAACCCTCAGGGTCCCGCAATTCACCCCTCCACTTT	CASSKPSGSRNSPLHF
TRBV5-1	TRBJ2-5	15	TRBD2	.	TGCGCCAGCAGCTTGTATCGACTAGCGAGTGAGACCCAGTACTTC	CASSLYRLASETQYF
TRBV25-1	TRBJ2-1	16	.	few	TGTGCCAGCAGTGTCGCGAGGGGCTATAGCTACAATGAGCAGTTCTTC	CASSVARGYSYNEQFF
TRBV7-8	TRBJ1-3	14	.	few	TGTGCCAGCAGCTTACGTCGTGGTCGAAACACCATATATTTT	CASSLRRGRNTIYF
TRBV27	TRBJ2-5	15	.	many	TGTGCCAGCAGTTCCCCCCGGGCAGGGGAAGAGACCCAGTACTTC	CASSSPRAGEETQYF
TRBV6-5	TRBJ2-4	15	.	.	TGTGCCAGCAGTCCCCGGGCCACCGGGAAAAACATTCAGTACTTC	CASSPRATGKNIQYF
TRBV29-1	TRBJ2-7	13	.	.	TGCAGCGGCGAGGACAGCCACTCCGAAGAGCAGTACTTC	CSGEDSHSEEQYF
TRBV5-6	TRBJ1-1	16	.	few	TGTGCCAGCAGCTTGGGGAGGTGGGGTGGGAACACTGAAGCTTTCTTT	CASSLGRWGGNTEAFF
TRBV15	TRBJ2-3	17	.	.	TGTGCCACCAGCACTCCGGAAGACAGGCATAGCACAGATACGCAGTATTTT	CATSTPEDRHSTDTQYF
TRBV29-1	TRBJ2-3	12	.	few	TGCAGCGTTGAAGAGGACACAGATACGCAGTATTTT	CSVEEDTDTQYF
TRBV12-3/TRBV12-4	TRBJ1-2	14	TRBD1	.	TGTGCCAGCAGTTTTAAGGGGGCGAACTATGGCTACACCTTC	CASSFKGANYGYTF
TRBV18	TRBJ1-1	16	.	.	TGTGCCAGCTCACCACCCAGGACATACATGAACACTGAAGCTTTCTTT	CASSPPRTYMNTEAFF
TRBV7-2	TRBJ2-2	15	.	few	TGTGCCAGCAGTCCGAGGTTACAGCTTGCCGGGGAGCTGTTTTTT	CASSPRLQLAGELFF
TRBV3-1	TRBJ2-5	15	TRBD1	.	TGTGCCAGCAGCCAAGGACAGGGCCTGGGGGAGACCCAGTACTTC	CASSQGQGLGETQYF